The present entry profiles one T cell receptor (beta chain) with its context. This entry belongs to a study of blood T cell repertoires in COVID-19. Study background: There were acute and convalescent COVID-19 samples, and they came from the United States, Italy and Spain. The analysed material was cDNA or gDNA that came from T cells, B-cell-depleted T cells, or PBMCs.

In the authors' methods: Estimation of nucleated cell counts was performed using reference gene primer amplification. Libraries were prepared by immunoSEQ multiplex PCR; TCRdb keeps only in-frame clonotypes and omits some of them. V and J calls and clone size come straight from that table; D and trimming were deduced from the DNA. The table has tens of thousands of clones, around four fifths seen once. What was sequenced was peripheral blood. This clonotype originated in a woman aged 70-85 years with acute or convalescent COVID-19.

CDR3 in DNA: TGTGCCAGCTCACCAACAAGGGGGGGGACAGATACGCAGTATTTT. Its protein product is CASSPTRGGTDTQYF. The chain has TRBV18 and TRBJ2-3, with TRBD2 as a possible D gene (7 bases). The CDR3 loop spans 15 amino acids. V was trimmed by 2 bases and J by 3 bases, leaving 12 bases between them. Per the germline V gene, CDR1 is KGHSH and CDR2 is LQKENI.